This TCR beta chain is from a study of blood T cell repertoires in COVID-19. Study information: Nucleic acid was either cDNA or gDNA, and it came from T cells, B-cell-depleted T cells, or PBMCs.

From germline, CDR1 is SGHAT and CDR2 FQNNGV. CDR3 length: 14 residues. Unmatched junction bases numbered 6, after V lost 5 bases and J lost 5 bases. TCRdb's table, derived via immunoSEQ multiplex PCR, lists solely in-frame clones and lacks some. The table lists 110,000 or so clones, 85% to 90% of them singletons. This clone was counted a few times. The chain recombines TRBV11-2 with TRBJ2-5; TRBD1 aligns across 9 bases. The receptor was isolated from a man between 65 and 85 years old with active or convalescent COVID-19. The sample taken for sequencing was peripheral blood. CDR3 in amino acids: CASSPTGGGETQYF. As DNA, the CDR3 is TGTGCCAGCAGCCCTACAGGGGGCGGGGAGACCCAGTACTTC.